In its sample, the clone carrying this T cell receptor beta chain was seen many times. Antigen: not known. The sample belongs to a study of T cells in Graves' hyperthyroidism and ophthalmopathy. Turning to the study itself: Peripheral blood was acquired at first diagnosis, ahead of any therapy whatsoever. Whole-study results and caveats: For ophthalmopathy, model prediction preceded onset by a median approximately 6 months.

Authors of the study amplified TCR beta CDR3 regions from RNA transcripts. Initially, a first-round RT-PCR of the TCR CDR3 employed the HTBI primer set. TCRdb passed the multiplex PCR reads through MiXCR, listing each CDR3 protein once. Here the sample spans 300,000 or so distinct CDR3 sequences, about 20% being singletons. For the diagnoses, clinical symptoms, serum thyroxine and TRAb, thyroid ultrasound and orbital computed tomography were used. The V and J ends lost 3 bases and 2 bases respectively, with 19 bases between them. The germline gives CDR1 SGDLS, CDR2 YYNGEE. The CDR3 is 17 amino acids. This sequence was found in a woman aged 45-60 years with Graves' hyperthyroidism. The material sequenced was blood. The chain combines TRBV9 with TRBJ2-3; no firm D call. CDR3 in amino acids: CASSGSNTVFNTDTQYF. For the CDR3, the DNA is TGTGCCAGCAGCGGATCCAATACCGTCTTCAACACAGATACGCAGTATTTT. The full variable domain, rest sourced from reference TRBV9 and TRBJ2-3, is DSGVTQTPKHLITATGQRVTLRCSPRSGDLSVYWYQQSLDQGLQFLIQYYNGEERAKGNILERFSAQQFPDLHSELNLSSLELGDSALYFCASSGSNTVFNTDTQYFGPGTRLTVL.